Listed here are 14 T cell receptor beta chains from one sample, sequenced in a study of T cell responses to AZD1222 COVID-19 vaccine. Clones were sequenced by immunoSEQ multiplex PCR, and TCRdb holds only the in-frame ones, with some missing. The sample lists approximately 99,000 clones; more than 85% were seen once. The sequencing here drew on peripheral blood, taken 28 days after the second AZD1222 dose. The source of these receptors is an adult who received the AZD1222 COVID-19 vaccine.

CDR3 sequence reads: CASSYSGDTGELFF. In nucleotides, the CDR3 is TGTGCCAGCAGTTACTCGGGCGACACCGGGGAGCTGTTTTTT. This chain uses TRBV6-2 or TRBV6-3 with TRBJ2-2; no definite D call. The CDR3 extends over 14 amino acids. CDR1 is MNHEY and CDR2 is SVGEGT in the germline V gene. Trimming pared 0 bases from V and 3 bases from J, leaving 5 bases between.

The chain uses TRBV25-1 and TRBJ1-2, with D uncertain. The CDR3 sequence is 13 residues long. V dropped 3 bases and J dropped 8 bases, with 13 bases sitting between them. The germline gives CDR1 MGHDK, CDR2 SYGVNS. The DNA for the CDR3 is TGTGCCAGCAGTGAGACGGCAATGAGGGGCTACACCTTC. This gives the protein CASSETAMRGYTF.

The genes are TRBV30 and TRBJ2-5; D ambiguous. Per the germline V gene, CDR1 is GTSNPN and CDR2 is SVGIG (reference sequence). Trimming pared 6 bases from V and 3 bases from J, leaving 5 bases between. The CDR3 spans 10 residues. CDR3 residues: CACREETQYF. Here the CDR3 DNA reads TGTGCCTGTCGAGAAGAGACCCAGTACTTC. Combining the CDR3 with reference TRBV30 and TRBJ2-5 gives the whole variable domain SQTIHQWPATLVQPVGSPLSLECTVEGTSNPNLYWYRQAAGRGLQLLFYSVGIGQISSEVPQNLSASRPQDRQFILSSKKLLLSDSGFYLCACREETQYFGPGTRLLVL.

V gene TRBV27 combines with J gene TRBJ2-3; 9 positions agree with TRBD2. This CDR3 region has 17 residues. Trimming cost V 4 bases and J 4 bases; bases outside gene matches: 12. Germline V lookup: CDR1 MNHEY, CDR2 SMNVEV (reference sequence). This CDR3 reads CASSYLGLAGISDTQYF. The CDR3 DNA follows: TGTGCCAGCAGTTATCTGGGGCTAGCGGGAATCTCAGATACGCAGTATTTT.

The V gene is TRBV24-1, the J gene TRBJ2-5, with 9 bases fitting TRBD1. V shed 3 bases, J shed 2 bases, and the junction held 9 bases outside the gene matches. The CDR3 length is 17 residues. Germline CDR1 KGHDR, CDR2 SFDVKD. The CDR3 DNA is TGTGCCACCAGTGATGCCCAGGACAGGGGAGATCAAGAGACCCAGTACTTC. The encoded protein is CATSDAQDRGDQETQYF.

This clone was seen only a few times. CDR3 loop: CASSSSALNTGELFF. The CDR3 nucleotides are TGCGCCAGCAGTTCCTCCGCTCTGAACACCGGGGAGCTGTTTTTT. The chain joins TRBV10-1 to TRBJ2-2; D gene unclear. Per the germline V gene, CDR1 is WNHNN and CDR2 is SYGVQD (reference sequence). Trimming removed 5 bases at V and 1 base at J, with 11 bases between. The CDR3 covers 15 residues.

The chain joins TRBV6-1 to TRBJ1-6, with no clear D. Germline V gene data show CDR1 as MNHNS and CDR2 as SASEGT. The CDR3 totals 13 residues. The ends were cut back, 3 bases at V and 10 bases at J, with 10 bases in the middle. The CDR3 region has the DNA TGTGCCAGCAGTGACGTCTTTGGCTCACCCCTCCACTTT. Its translation is CASSDVFGSPLHF.

The chain employs TRBV6-5 and TRBJ2-7; D gene ambiguous. This CDR3 has 15 residues. Germline V lookup: CDR1 MNHEY, CDR2 SVGAGI. Trimming took off 8 bases at V and 4 bases at J, with 21 bases between the two ends. The CDR3 is CASRTPIGSTYEQYF. CDR3 nucleotide sequence: TGTGCCAGCCGTACCCCAATAGGGTCTACGTACGAGCAGTACTTC.

The V and J genes are TRBV4-1 and TRBJ1-1; unclear D gene. Germline CDR1 is MGHRA and CDR2 is YSYEKL. The CDR3 length is 11 residues. With 5 bases removed from V and 6 bases from J, the gap between germline ends came to 7 bases. CDR3 in amino acids: CASSSGPEAFF. The DNA for the CDR3 is TGCGCCAGCAGCTCTGGGCCTGAAGCTTTCTTT.

This chain links TRBV9 with TRBJ2-1, with TRBD2 identical over 11 bases. V was pared by 0 bases and J by 7 bases, with 9 bases of the junction left unmatched. CDR1 and CDR2 from the germline V gene are SGDLS and YYNGEE. The CDR3 is made up of 17 amino acids. The CDR3 coding sequence is TGTGCCAGCAGCGTAGATCCACTAGCGGGAGTTCGTAATGAGCAGTTCTTC. Its protein product is CASSVDPLAGVRNEQFF.

The J gene is TRBJ2-5, the V gene TRBV27, with TRBD2 identical over 10 bases. Germline V lookup: CDR1 MNHEY, CDR2 SMNVEV (reference sequence). V lost 1 base and J lost 5; bases outside the gene matches: 7. This CDR3 spans 16 amino acids. The CDR3 region has the DNA TGTGCCAGCAGTTTATATGCTAGCGGGAGCTCTGAGACCCAGTACTTC. As protein: CASSLYASGSSETQYF.

This chain uses TRBV5-1 with TRBJ2-7; D may correspond to TRBD1 or TRBD2 (6 bases each). Deletions cut 2 bases from V and 0 bases from J, with 12 bases between. This CDR3 has 15 amino acids. The germline V gene encodes CDR1 SGHRS and CDR2 YFSETQ. The CDR3 spells CASSFTGAYSYEQYF. The CDR3 nucleotides are TGCGCCAGCAGCTTCACGGGGGCTTACTCCTACGAGCAGTACTTC.

V gene TRBV12-5 combines with J gene TRBJ1-1; D call uncertain. Germline CDR1 reads LGHNT; CDR2 reads FRNRAP. Trimming stripped 6 bases from V and 1 base from J, with 9 bases between. This CDR3 spans 13 amino acids. CDR3 nucleotides: TGTGCTAGTGGCTCCTCTAGGAACACTGAAGCTTTCTTT. Encoded protein: CASGSSRNTEAFF.

The V gene is TRBV29-1, the J gene TRBJ1-1, with D unresolved. This CDR3 is built from 11 residues. Germline V gene sequence: CDR1 SQVTM, CDR2 ANQGSEA. Trimming cost V 7 bases and J 1 base, with 7 bases left between them. The CDR3 bases are TGCAGCGCTCGTGGGAACACTGAAGCTTTCTTT. As protein: CSARGNTEAFF.